Described below is a single TCR beta chain sequence and its context. Its antigen is unknown. Read sequence stops 3 residues before the CDR3 end, and the germline J gene provides the missing end. Trimming cost V 3 bases and J 0 bases, with 10 bases left between them. CDR1 is GTSNPN, CDR2 SVGIG, per germline (reference sequence). This CDR3 region has 14 residues. The entry originates in a study of T cells in women clearing cervical HPV infection. For the study at large: Cases: HPV16-related CIN3 or worse on histology, 2 invasive cancers. Case blood drawn at lesion detection; control blood after infection cleared. Findings and limits, study-wide: Combining TCR richness with V gene abundances gave 0.65 to 0.85 AUC.

Average input was about 1.2 ug genomic DNA for immunoSEQ TCR beta CDR3 amplification. Clones were sequenced by immunoSEQ multiplex PCR, and TCRdb holds only the in-frame ones, with some missing. The sample holds more than 25,000 clones. The gene calls are TRBV30 and TRBJ2-3, with a weak D call TRBD2 (6 bases). Material: blood buffy coat. The TCR was taken from a woman between 18 and 70 years old with a cervical HPV16 infection that either progressed to CIN3+ or cleared (not recorded which). Here the CDR3 reads CAWRVAGSTDTQYF. The sequenced part of the CDR3 DNA is TGTGCCTGGAGAGTGGCGGGGAGCACAGATACG.